The clone carrying this T cell receptor (beta chain) has only a few counts. Its antigen remains unknown. J gave up 5 bases and V 4 bases, and 9 bases lay outside the gene matches. In germline, CDR1 is KGHDR, CDR2 SFDVKD. The CDR3 contains 16 residues. The data were taken from a study of regulatory T cells in long-lasting Graves disease. Time point of the sample: newly diagnosed GD, antithyroid drugs for less than 3 months. TCR sequences were obtained from RNA taken from PBMCs. The authors built TCR beta libraries using iRepertoire HTBI primers and Arm-PCR of CDR3 regions. TCRdb itself ran the multiplex PCR reads through MiXCR, one entry per CDR3 protein. The sample includes approximately 360,000 distinct CDR3 sequences, about 10% of them seen just once. Findings and caveats of the study: Examination was confined to peripheral blood, excluding thyroid tissue. Segments TRBV28, TRBJ1-2 and TRBJ2-5 showed preferential usage in persistent disease. Persistent Graves' patients showed reduced TCR diversity versus newly diagnosed patients. Fewer public clonotypes were shared by new patients (roughly 970) than by persistent patients (approximately 2,700).

These data are also associated with another study on T cells in Graves' hyperthyroidism and ophthalmopathy.

This specimen was peripheral blood mononuclear cells (PBMCs), taken at new diagnosis, from a patient treated with antithyroid drugs. The sequence came from a woman aged 18-29 years with Graves disease. The chain links TRBV24-1 to TRBJ2-1; 8 bases match TRBD1. CDR3 loop: CATSDYRTGRNNEQFF. The DNA for the CDR3 is TGTGCCACCAGTGACTACAGGACAGGGAGGAACAATGAGCAGTTCTTC.